This TCR beta chain was recorded in a study of CD8+ T cells in alopecia areata. Treatment defined: oral pan-JAK inhibitor, 5-10 mg twice daily. Following RNA extraction, reverse transcription yielded cDNA that acted as the sequencing template. Using immunoSEQ multiplex PCR, the repertoire was profiled, and TCRdb retains in-frame clones only, with some absent. The table records 160,000 or so clones, about two thirds of them present only once. This specimen was CD4+ T cells sorted from blood, taken at week 4, from a patient treated with tofacitinib. The TCR originated in a human donor with alopecia areata.

The CDR3 sequence is CASSYRGSNQPQHF. CDR3 nucleotide sequence: TGTGCCAGCAGCTACCGGGGTAGCAATCAGCCCCAGCATTTT. The rearrangement links TRBV7-9 to TRBJ1-5; D not certain. Deletions cut 4 bases from V and 0 bases from J, with 7 bases between. Germline-derived CDR1 and CDR2 are SEHNR and FQNEAQ (reference sequence). The CDR3 loop spans 14 amino acids.